This entry lists 14 T cell receptor beta chains sequenced from one sample in a study of T cell responses to AZD1222 COVID-19 vaccine. The assay was immunoSEQ multiplex PCR, and TCRdb's table has in-frame clones only and misses some. Counted here are roughly 170,000 clones, 93% occurring once; the ten biggest clones make up roughly 0.9%. The material was peripheral blood, obtained on day 0 of AZD1222 vaccination. The receptors stem from an adult in good health.

The V gene is TRBV15, the J gene TRBJ2-7; 10 bases are a match to TRBD1. The CDR3 covers 16 residues. V lost 5 bases to trimming and J lost 6 bases; unmatched junction nucleotides: 13. Germline values: CDR1 LNHNV, CDR2 YYDKDF (reference sequence). DNA for the CDR3: TGTGCCACCAGCCGAATTCCCGGGACAGGGGCAGCCGAGCAGTACTTC. This encodes CATSRIPGTGAAEQYF.

The genes are TRBV28 and TRBJ2-5; 9 bases fit TRBD2. The germline gives CDR1 MDHEN, CDR2 SYDVKM. The CDR3 is 13 amino acids. V was pared by 9 bases and J by 5 bases, with 7 bases of the junction left unmatched. The CDR3 DNA reads TGTGCCAGTGGCGGGGGGGGGCGTGAGACCCAGTACTTC. It encodes CASGGGGRETQYF.

The chain uses TRBV5-1 and TRBJ1-2; D might be TRBD1 (5 bases). The CDR3 runs 14 residues. The V gene lost 3 bases and the J gene lost 3 bases, with 12 bases spanning the gap. Per the germline V gene, CDR1 is SGHRS and CDR2 is YFSETQ. For the CDR3, the DNA is TGCGCCAGCAGCTCCCAGATGGGGGACTATGGCTACACCTTC. Translating it yields CASSSQMGDYGYTF. The full variable domain, completed using reference TRBV5-1 and TRBJ1-2, is KAGVTQTPRYLIKTRGQQVTLSCSPISGHRSVSWYQQTPGQGLQFLFEYFSETQRNKGNFPGRFSGRQFSNSRSEMNVSTLELGDSALYLCASSSQMGDYGYTFGSGTRLTVV.

V and J are TRBV25-1 and TRBJ2-1; 9 bases are shared with TRBD1. The J segment lost 7 bases and the V segment lost 8 bases, leaving 12 bases of the junction unmatched. The CDR3 runs 15 residues. The germline gives CDR1 MGHDK, CDR2 SYGVNS. In nucleotides, the CDR3 is TGTGCCAGCGGCCCGAGACAGGGGGAATCAAATGAGCAGTTCTTC. This gives the protein CASGPRQGESNEQFF.

The chain joins TRBV4-1 to TRBJ2-7; 8 nucleotides match TRBD1. The ends lost 4 bases at V and 2 bases at J; junction bases unmatched: 7. The CDR3 contains 15 residues. Germline V gives CDR1 MGHRA, CDR2 YSYEKL. Written as DNA, the CDR3 is TGCGCCAGCAGCCTGGACAGGGTGGGGACCTACGAGCAGTACTTC. Protein: CASSLDRVGTYEQYF.

The gene calls are TRBV6-2 or TRBV6-3 and TRBJ1-2; 9 bases line up with TRBD1. J was trimmed by 3 bases and V by 4 bases; bases with no gene match: 3. The CDR3 extends over 14 amino acids. The germline CDR1 and CDR2 sequences are MNHEY and SVGEGT. CDR3 in DNA: TGTGCCAGCAGTTTACAGGGGGCTGACTATGGCTACACCTTC. Translating it yields CASSLQGADYGYTF.

About this clone itself: Other DNA sequences in this specimen translate into the identical CDR3. The CDR3 loop reads CASSQDRGYSNYGYTF. CDR3 in DNA: TGCGCCAGCAGCCAAGATCGGGGATATAGTAACTATGGCTACACCTTC. V is TRBV4-3 and J is TRBJ1-2, with unresolved D. V dropped 0 bases and J dropped 1 base, with 12 bases sitting between them. The CDR3 covers 16 residues. CDR1 is LGHNA and CDR2 is YSLEER in the germline V gene.

The V and J genes are TRBV4-3 and TRBJ1-2, with 7 nucleotides matching TRBD1. J lost 4 bases, V lost 1 base, and 6 bases had no gene match. Germline CDR1 is LGHNA and CDR2 is YSLEER. This CDR3 region has 15 residues. CDR3 nucleotides: TGCGCCAGCAGCCAAGTCCCGGGACAGATCTATGGCTACACCTTC. Translation gives CASSQVPGQIYGYTF.

The chain combines TRBV6-5 with TRBJ1-3; D possibly corresponds to TRBD1 (6 bases). The CDR3 contains 15 residues. Germline CDR1 is MNHEY and CDR2 is SVGAGI. Trimming took 2 bases from V and 2 from J, leaving 10 bases between them. The CDR3, as DNA: TGTGCCAGCAGTTACCAGGGGCCGCCTGGAAACACCATATATTTT. Translating it yields CASSYQGPPGNTIYF.

The chain has TRBV28 and TRBJ1-4; a possible D gene is TRBD1 (6 bases). V lost 3 bases, J lost 7 bases, and 15 bases lay in between. Germline-derived CDR1 and CDR2 are MDHEN and SYDVKM. This CDR3 spans 15 amino acids. The CDR3 bases are TGTGCCAGCAGTTTTGAGGGCAGAGGGGGTGAAAAACTGTTTTTT. Translated: CASSFEGRGGEKLFF.

The table lists this clone with a count of one. The genes are TRBV4-2 and TRBJ2-3; D gene unclear. The CDR3 consists of 15 residues. Germline lookup yields CDR1 LGHNA and CDR2 YNFKEQ. Trimming removed 4 bases from V and 2 bases from J, with 13 bases in between. The CDR3 reads CASSPYRALTDTQYF. CDR3 in DNA: TGTGCCAGCAGCCCGTATAGGGCCCTCACAGATACGCAGTATTTT.

The V gene is TRBV19, the J gene TRBJ1-3, with D maybe TRBD1 (5 bases). V gave up 5 bases and J gave up 0 bases, with 20 bases separating them. Germline-derived CDR1 and CDR2 are LNHDA and SQIVND (reference sequence). The CDR3 is 18 amino acids. The CDR3 DNA reads TGTGCCAGTAGTCGAATTGGGGGGGTGCTTGGCTCTGGAAACACCATATATTTT. This sequence encodes CASSRIGGVLGSGNTIYF.

This clone was found once. The rearrangement links TRBV29-1 to TRBJ2-1, with TRBD2 matching 11 bases. This CDR3 is 13 amino acids long. Per germline, CDR1 SQVTM and CDR2 ANQGSEA. Trimming removed 6 bases from V and 4 bases from J; junction bases left unmatched: 2. CDR3 sequence: CSVTSGAYNEQFF. In nucleotides, the CDR3 is TGCAGCGTGACTAGCGGGGCGTACAATGAGCAGTTCTTC.

This rearrangement joins TRBV12-3 or TRBV12-4 to TRBJ1-2, with D possibly being TRBD1 (5 bases). The germline V and J ends were trimmed by 6 bases and 4 bases, with 12 bases remaining between them. CDR3 length equals 13 residues. CDR3 in DNA: TGTGCCAGCAGCCCCTCGGGGCTCTATGGCTACACCTTC. This gives the protein CASSPSGLYGYTF.